The present T cell receptor (beta chain) was sequenced within a study of persistence of HIV-infected CD4 T cells. The immunoSEQ assay was version 4, run in survey mode. Assay: immunoSEQ multiplex PCR; the TCRdb copy retains only in-frame clones and omits some. The sample holds 35,000 to 40,000 clones, about nine tenths seen once. Note on this clone: What it recognizes is unknown.

The V gene's germline CDR1 is LNHNV and CDR2 YYDKDF (reference sequence). This CDR3 is 16 amino acids long. V lost 0 bases to trimming and J lost 4 bases, with 10 bases between them. This nonspecific control used anti-CD3/anti-CD28 bead stimulation of CD4+ T cells. Responding CD4+ T cells were sorted by upregulation of both CD40 ligand and CD69. Anti-CD28/CD49d costimulation, CD40-blocking antibody and enfuvirtide were given to CD8-depleted PBMCs for 18 hours. The source was CD4+ T cells sorted from PBMCs after 18-hour stimulation, collected from a patient who received antiretroviral therapy. The clonotype comes from an adult man with HIV who was CMV-seropositive. The genes are TRBV15 and TRBJ2-6; TRBD1 or TRBD2 may be the D gene (5 bases each). CDR3 sequence reads: CATSRDRGDGANVLTF. The CDR3 DNA sequence: TGTGCCACCAGCAGAGATCGAGGGGACGGGGCCAACGTCCTGACTTTC. Supplemented by reference TRBV15 and TRBJ2-6, the full variable domain reads DAMVIQNPRYQVTQFGKPVTLSCSQTLNHNVMYWYQQKSSQAPKLLFHYYDKDFNNEADTPDNFQSRRPNTSFCFLDIRSPGLGDTAMYLCATSRDRGDGANVLTFGAGSRLTVL.